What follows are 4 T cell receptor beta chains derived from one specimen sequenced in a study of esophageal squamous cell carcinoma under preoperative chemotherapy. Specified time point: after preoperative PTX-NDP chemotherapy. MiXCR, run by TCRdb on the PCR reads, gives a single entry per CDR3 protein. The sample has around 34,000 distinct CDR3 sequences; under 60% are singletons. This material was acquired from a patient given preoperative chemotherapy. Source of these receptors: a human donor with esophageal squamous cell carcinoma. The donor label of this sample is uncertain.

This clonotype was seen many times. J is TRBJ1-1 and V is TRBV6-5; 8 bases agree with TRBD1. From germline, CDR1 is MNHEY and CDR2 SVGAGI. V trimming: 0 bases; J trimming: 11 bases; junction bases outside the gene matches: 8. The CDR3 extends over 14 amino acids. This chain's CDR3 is CASSYSGQGASAFF. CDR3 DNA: TGTGCCAGCAGTTACTCTGGACAGGGTGCGTCGGCTTTCTTT.

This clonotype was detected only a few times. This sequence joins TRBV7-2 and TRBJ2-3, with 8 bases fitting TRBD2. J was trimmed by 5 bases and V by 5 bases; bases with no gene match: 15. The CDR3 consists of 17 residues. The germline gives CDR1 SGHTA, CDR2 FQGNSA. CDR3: CASSVIGAGGRKDTQYF. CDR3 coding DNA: TGTGCCAGCAGCGTAATCGGTGCGGGAGGTCGAAAAGATACGCAGTATTTT.

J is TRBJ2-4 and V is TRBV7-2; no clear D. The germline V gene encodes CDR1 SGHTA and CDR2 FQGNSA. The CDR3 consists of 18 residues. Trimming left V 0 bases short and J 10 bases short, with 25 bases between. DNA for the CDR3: TGTGCCAGCAGCTTAGCGGGCACCGGGCCCATGGTCAAAGAGATTCAGTACTTC. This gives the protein CASSLAGTGPMVKEIQYF.

CDR3 nucleotide sequence: TGTGCCAGCAGCTTTAGGACTAGCGGGGACAAGCAGTACTTC. Protein sequence: CASSFRTSGDKQYF. This chain connects TRBV7-2 to TRBJ2-7, with 12 bases aligning to TRBD2. Germline V gene data show CDR1 as SGHTA and CDR2 as FQGNSA. V trimming: 3 bases; J trimming: 8 bases; junction bases outside the gene matches: 5. The CDR3 is made up of 14 amino acids.